These 16 T cell receptor beta chains share one sample of origin, sequenced in a study of OX40 agonist ivuxolimab in advanced cancers. The repertoire was sequenced with immunoSEQ multiplex PCR; TCRdb's copy has only in-frame clones and lacks some. Of about 150,000 clones in the sample, 94% were seen once. The source material was CD4+ or CD8+ T cells sorted from blood, sampled in a trial of the OX40 agonist ivuxolimab. Receptors originate from an adult with an advanced solid tumor such as melanoma, head and neck, liver or kidney cancer.

The V and J genes are TRBV2 and TRBJ1-5; 8 bases are a match to TRBD1. V gave up 4 bases and J gave up 5 bases; unmatched junction bases: 4. The CDR3 extends over 14 amino acids. Germline CDR1 and CDR2: SNHLY and FYNNEI. In DNA, the CDR3 is TGTGCCAGCAGTGCAGGGACAGGATATCAGCCCCAGCATTTT. This encodes CASSAGTGYQPQHF.

The V call is TRBV27, the J call TRBJ2-7; the D call may be TRBD1 or TRBD2 (7 bases each). Germline values: CDR1 MNHEY, CDR2 SMNVEV (reference sequence). The CDR3 loop spans 15 amino acids. Between the trimmed V and J ends, which lost 3 bases and 2 bases, there was a span of 14 bases. The DNA of the CDR3 is TGTGCCAGCAGTTTGGGAGGGGGCCGCCCCTACGAGCAGTACTTC. Amino acids: CASSLGGGRPYEQYF.

The chain links TRBV27 to TRBJ2-6; D is unclear. V lost 5 bases and J 1 base, leaving 9 bases between the germline ends. The CDR3 totals 15 residues. Per germline, CDR1 MNHEY and CDR2 SMNVEV (reference sequence). The CDR3 region has the DNA TGTGCCAGCAGTACAATAGGTTCTGGGGCCAACGTCCTGACTTTC. Residues: CASSTIGSGANVLTF.

This clone was found once. The chain employs TRBV2 and TRBJ2-1; no clear D gene. The CDR3 has 12 amino acids. V lost 4 bases and J 4 bases, leaving 5 bases between the germline ends. The germline V gene encodes CDR1 SNHLY and CDR2 FYNNEI. The CDR3 DNA reads TGTGCCAGCAGTGTTCGGTACAATGAGCAGTTCTTC. It is translated as CASSVRYNEQFF.

The rearrangement joins TRBV15 to TRBJ1-5; D not certain. From germline, CDR1 is LNHNV and CDR2 YYDKDF (reference sequence). This CDR3 is 12 amino acids long. V lost 5 bases and J 7 bases, leaving 9 bases between the germline ends. Written as DNA, the CDR3 is TGTGCCACCAGCGCAACGGGCCAGCCCCAGCATTTT. Its translation: CATSATGQPQHF.

V and J are TRBV28 and TRBJ2-7, with 7 bases lining up with TRBD1. Losses at the gene ends were 1 base for V and 5 bases for J; bases not matched to a gene: 5. CDR1 and CDR2 from the germline V gene are MDHEN and SYDVKM. The CDR3 spans 14 residues. CDR3 in amino acids: CASSLSGQVHEQYF. CDR3 DNA: TGTGCCAGCAGTTTATCCGGACAGGTCCACGAGCAGTACTTC. Drawing the rest from reference TRBV28 and TRBJ2-7, the complete variable domain is DVKVTQSSRYLVKRTGEKVFLECVQDMDHENMFWYRQDPGLGLRLIYFSYDVKMKEKGDIPEGYSVSREKKERFSLILESASTNQTSMYLCASSLSGQVHEQYFGPGTRLTVT.

This chain uses TRBV7-9 with TRBJ2-3, with TRBD1 identical over 12 bases. Germline V gives CDR1 SEHNR, CDR2 FQNEAQ (reference sequence). This CDR3 spans 16 amino acids. Unmatched junction bases numbered 4, after V lost 2 bases and J lost 4 bases. CDR3 loop: CASSLRDRGRPDTQYF. For the CDR3, the DNA is TGTGCCAGCAGCTTACGGGACAGGGGGCGCCCAGATACGCAGTATTTT.

This clone has more than one count but fewer than ten. V and J are TRBV5-6 and TRBJ2-5; 9 bases agree with TRBD1. The V gene end was trimmed by 4 bases and the J gene end by 5 bases; junction bases not matched to a gene: 6. From germline, CDR1 is SGHDT and CDR2 YYEEEE. The CDR3 has 14 amino acids. CDR3: CASSPSGTGETQYF. The CDR3 DNA reads TGTGCCAGCAGCCCATCCGGGACAGGGGAGACCCAGTACTTC.

The rearrangement links TRBV5-4 to TRBJ2-3; 9 bases map to TRBD2. V shed 3 bases, J shed 3 bases, and the junction held 5 bases outside the gene matches. The germline CDR1 and CDR2 sequences are SGHNT and YYREEE (reference sequence). The CDR3 is made up of 15 amino acids. DNA for the CDR3: TGTGCCAGCAGCTCCTTAGCGGGGGAGACAGATACGCAGTATTTT. Its protein is CASSSLAGETDTQYF.

The chain uses TRBV4-3 and TRBJ1-4; tentative D call: TRBD1 (5 bases). The CDR3 has 15 residues. Germline assignment: CDR1 LGHNA and CDR2 YSLEER. V shed 5 bases and J shed 5 bases, with 15 bases lying between them. The CDR3 DNA is TGCGCCAGCAGCGCCCCGGAGAGGGGCAATGAAAAACTGTTTTTT. Protein sequence: CASSAPERGNEKLFF.

This clone has a handful of counts. The chain combines TRBV29-1 with TRBJ2-6; D is perhaps TRBD2 (7 bases). V lost 0 bases to trimming and J lost 6 bases, with 24 bases between them. This CDR3 comprises 19 residues. Germline V gene lookup returns CDR1 SQVTM and CDR2 ANQGSEA. Written as DNA, the CDR3 is TGCAGCGTTGAAGATTCGGGGCAGGGGAGGGACCGGGTGGCCAACGTCCTGACTTTC. It is translated as CSVEDSGQGRDRVANVLTF.

The rearrangement uses TRBV10-3 and TRBJ2-1, with 9 bases lining up with TRBD2. Germline values: CDR1 ENHRY, CDR2 SYGVKD. The CDR3 totals 15 residues. The V gene end was trimmed by 2 bases and the J gene end by 9 bases; junction bases not matched to a gene: 8. CDR3 protein: CAISERGTSSSEQFF. The CDR3 nucleotides are TGTGCCATCAGTGAGAGGGGGACTAGCTCGAGTGAGCAGTTCTTC.

This sequence joins TRBV9 and TRBJ1-1, with 7 bases matching TRBD1. The CDR3 runs to 15 residues. Germline trimming cut 3 bases from V and 5 bases from J; bases unmatched to any gene: 10. Germline V lookup: CDR1 SGDLS, CDR2 YYNGEE. CDR3 in amino acids: CASSASGQGDTEAFF. Written as DNA, the CDR3 is TGTGCCAGCAGCGCCTCGGGGCAGGGGGATACTGAAGCTTTCTTT.

The chain joins TRBV9 to TRBJ1-6, with D perhaps matching TRBD1 (5 bases). Germline V gene data show CDR1 as SGDLS and CDR2 as YYNGEE. This CDR3 is built from 15 residues. The V end was cut by 0 bases, the J end by 6 bases, with 10 bases between. CDR3 amino acids: CASSVDRQPNSPLHF. CDR3 DNA: TGTGCCAGCAGCGTAGATAGACAGCCTAATTCACCCCTCCACTTT.

The rearrangement joins TRBV6-5 to TRBJ1-1, with D unclear. Trimming stripped 0 bases from V and 1 base from J, with 0 bases between. Germline CDR1 reads MNHEY; CDR2 reads SVGAGI. There are 12 residues in the CDR3. CDR3 sequence reads: CASSYSNTEAFF. DNA of the CDR3: TGTGCCAGCAGTTACTCGAACACTGAAGCTTTCTTT.

V gene TRBV9 combines with J gene TRBJ1-1; no clear D gene. Looked up from germline, CDR1 is SGDLS and CDR2 is YYNGEE. CDR3 length: 13 amino acids. V was trimmed by 0 bases and J by 1 base, leaving 4 bases between them. The CDR3: CASSVDENTEAFF. For the CDR3, the DNA is TGTGCCAGCAGCGTAGACGAGAACACTGAAGCTTTCTTT.